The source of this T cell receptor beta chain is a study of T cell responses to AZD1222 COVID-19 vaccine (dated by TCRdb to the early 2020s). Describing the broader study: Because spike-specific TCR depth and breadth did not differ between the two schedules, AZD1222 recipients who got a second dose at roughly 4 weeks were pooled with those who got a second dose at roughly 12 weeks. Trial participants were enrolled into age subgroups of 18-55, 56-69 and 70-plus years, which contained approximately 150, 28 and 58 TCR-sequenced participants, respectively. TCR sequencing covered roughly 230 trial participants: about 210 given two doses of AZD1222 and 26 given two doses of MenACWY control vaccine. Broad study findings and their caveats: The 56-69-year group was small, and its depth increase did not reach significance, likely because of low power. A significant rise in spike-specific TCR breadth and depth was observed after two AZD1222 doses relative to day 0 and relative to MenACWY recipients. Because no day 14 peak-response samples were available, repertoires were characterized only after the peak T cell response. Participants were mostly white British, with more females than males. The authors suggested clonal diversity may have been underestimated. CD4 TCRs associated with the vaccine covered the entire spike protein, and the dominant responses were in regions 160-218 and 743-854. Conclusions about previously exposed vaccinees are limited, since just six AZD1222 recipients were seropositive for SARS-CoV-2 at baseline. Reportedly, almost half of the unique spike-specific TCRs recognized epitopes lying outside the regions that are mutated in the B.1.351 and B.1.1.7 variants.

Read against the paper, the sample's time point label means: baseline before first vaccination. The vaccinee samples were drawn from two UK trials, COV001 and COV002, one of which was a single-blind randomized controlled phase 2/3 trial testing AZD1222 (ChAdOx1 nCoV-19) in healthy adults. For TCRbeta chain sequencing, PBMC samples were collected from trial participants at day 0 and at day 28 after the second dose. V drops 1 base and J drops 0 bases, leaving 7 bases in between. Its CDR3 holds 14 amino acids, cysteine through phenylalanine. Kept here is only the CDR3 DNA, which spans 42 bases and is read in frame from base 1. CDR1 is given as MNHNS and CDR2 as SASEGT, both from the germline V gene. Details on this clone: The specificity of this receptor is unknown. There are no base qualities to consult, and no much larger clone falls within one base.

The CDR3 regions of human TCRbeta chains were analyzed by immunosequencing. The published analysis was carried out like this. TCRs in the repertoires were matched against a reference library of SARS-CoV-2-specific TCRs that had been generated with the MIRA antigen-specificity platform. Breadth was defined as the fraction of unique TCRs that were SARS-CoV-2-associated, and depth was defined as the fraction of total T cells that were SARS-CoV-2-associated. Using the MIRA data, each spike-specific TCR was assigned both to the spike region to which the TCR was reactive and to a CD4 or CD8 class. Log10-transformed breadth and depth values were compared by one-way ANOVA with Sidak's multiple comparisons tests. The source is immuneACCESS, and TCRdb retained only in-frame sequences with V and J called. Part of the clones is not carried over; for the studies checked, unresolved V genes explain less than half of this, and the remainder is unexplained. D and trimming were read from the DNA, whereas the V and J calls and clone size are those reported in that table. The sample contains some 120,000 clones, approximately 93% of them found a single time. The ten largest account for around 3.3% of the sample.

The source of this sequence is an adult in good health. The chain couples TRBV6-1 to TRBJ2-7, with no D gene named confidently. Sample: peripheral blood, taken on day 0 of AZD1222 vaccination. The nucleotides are TGTGCCAGCAGTGAAGGGGCAGCCTCCTACGAGCAGTACTTC. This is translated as CASSEGAASYEQYF.